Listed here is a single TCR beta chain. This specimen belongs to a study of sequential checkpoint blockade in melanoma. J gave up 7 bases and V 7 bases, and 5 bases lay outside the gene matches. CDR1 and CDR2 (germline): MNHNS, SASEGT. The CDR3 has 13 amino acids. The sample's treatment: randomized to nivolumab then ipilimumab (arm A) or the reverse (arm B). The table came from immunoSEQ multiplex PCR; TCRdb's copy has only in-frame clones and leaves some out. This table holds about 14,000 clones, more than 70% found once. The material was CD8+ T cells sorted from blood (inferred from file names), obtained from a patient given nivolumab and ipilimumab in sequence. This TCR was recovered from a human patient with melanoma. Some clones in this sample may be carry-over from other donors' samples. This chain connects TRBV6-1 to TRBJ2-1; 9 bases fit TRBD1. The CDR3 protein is CASTGTGLNEQFF. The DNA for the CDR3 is TGTGCCAGCACCGGGACAGGGTTGAATGAGCAGTTCTTC.